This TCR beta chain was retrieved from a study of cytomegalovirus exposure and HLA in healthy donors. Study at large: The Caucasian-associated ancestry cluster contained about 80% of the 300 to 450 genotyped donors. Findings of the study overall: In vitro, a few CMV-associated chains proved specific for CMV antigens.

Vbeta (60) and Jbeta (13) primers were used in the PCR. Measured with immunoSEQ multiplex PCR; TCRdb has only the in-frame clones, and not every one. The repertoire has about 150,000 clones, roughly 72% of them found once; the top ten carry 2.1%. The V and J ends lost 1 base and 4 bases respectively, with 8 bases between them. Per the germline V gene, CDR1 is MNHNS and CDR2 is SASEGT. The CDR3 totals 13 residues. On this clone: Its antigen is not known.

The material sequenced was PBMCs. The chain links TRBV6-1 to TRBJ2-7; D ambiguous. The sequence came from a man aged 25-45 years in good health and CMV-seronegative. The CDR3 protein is CASSEVSTYEQYF. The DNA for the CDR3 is TGTGCCAGCAGTGAAGTGAGTACGTACGAGCAGTACTTC.